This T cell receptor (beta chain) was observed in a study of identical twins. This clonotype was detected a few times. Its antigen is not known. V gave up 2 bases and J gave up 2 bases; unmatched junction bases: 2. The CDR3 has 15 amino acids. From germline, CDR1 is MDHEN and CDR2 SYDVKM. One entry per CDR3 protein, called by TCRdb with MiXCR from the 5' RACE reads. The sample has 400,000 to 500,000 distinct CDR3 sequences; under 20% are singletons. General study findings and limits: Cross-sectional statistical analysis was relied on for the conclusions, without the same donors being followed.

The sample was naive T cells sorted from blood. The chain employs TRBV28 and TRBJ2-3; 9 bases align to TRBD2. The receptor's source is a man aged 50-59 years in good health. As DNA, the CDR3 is TGTGCCAGCAGTTTACGCGGGGGGGTCACAGATACGCAGTATTTT. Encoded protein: CASSLRGGVTDTQYF.